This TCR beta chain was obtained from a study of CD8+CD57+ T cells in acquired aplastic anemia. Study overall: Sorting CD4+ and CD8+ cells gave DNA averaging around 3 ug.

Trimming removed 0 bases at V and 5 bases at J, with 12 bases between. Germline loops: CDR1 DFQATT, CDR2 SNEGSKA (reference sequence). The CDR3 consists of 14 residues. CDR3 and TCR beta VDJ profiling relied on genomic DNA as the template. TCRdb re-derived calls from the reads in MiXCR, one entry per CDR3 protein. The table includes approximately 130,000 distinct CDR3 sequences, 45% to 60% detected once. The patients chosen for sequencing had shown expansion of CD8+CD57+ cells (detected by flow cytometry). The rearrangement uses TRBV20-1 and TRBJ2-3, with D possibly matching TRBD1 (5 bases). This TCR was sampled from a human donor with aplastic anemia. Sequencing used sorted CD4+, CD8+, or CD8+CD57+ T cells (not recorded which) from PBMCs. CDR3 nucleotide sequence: TGCAGTGCTAGAGATGCTGGACAAGGAGATACGCAGTATTTT. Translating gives CSARDAGQGDTQYF.